This record covers a single T cell receptor (beta chain). No antigen is known for it. The V and J ends lost 11 bases and 5 bases, in that order; junction bases with no gene match: 9. This CDR3 spans 13 amino acids. The entry originates in a study of T cell responses to AZD1222 COVID-19 vaccine. Overall study findings and caveats: The study identified only six AZD1222 recipients as seropositive at baseline. Most donors were white British, females outnumbered males, and clonal diversity was possibly underestimated. Distributed over spike, vaccine-associated CD4 TCRs predominated at 160-218 and 743-854.

Assay: immunoSEQ multiplex PCR; the TCRdb copy retains only in-frame clones and omits some. This sample has 100,000 or so clones, with roughly 89% found just once. The material sequenced was peripheral blood, taken on day 0 of AZD1222 vaccination. The chain is built from TRBV12-3 or TRBV12-4 and TRBJ2-7; TRBD1 aligns across 10 bases. This clonotype originated in an adult in good health. CDR3 coding DNA: TGTGCCTCCTCGGGACAGGGGACGCACGAGCAGTACTTC. It translates to CASSGQGTHEQYF.